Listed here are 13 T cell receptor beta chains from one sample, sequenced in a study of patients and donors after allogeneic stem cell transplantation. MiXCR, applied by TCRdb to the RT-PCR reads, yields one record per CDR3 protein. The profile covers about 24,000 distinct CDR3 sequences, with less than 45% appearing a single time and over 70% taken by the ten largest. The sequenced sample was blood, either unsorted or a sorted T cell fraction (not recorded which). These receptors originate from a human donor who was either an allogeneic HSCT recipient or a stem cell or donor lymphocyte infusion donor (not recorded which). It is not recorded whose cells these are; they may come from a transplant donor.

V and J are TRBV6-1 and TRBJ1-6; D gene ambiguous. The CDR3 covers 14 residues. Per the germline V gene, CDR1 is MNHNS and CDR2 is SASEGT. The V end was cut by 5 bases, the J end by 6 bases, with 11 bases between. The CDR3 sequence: CASSLLPSNSPLHF. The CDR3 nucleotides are TGTGCCAGCAGTTTACTGCCGTCTAATTCACCCCTCCACTTT.

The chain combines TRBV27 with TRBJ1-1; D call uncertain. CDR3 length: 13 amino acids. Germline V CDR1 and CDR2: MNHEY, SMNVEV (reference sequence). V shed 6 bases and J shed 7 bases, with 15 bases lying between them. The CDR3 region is CASRQLGPNEAFF. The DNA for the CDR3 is TGTGCCAGCAGACAGCTTGGCCCTAATGAAGCTTTCTTT.

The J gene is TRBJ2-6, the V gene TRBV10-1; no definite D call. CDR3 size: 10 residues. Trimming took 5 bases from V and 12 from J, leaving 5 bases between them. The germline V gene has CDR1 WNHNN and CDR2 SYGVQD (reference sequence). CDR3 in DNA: TGCGCCAGCAGTTCCAGCGTCCTGACTTTC. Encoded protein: CASSSSVLTF.

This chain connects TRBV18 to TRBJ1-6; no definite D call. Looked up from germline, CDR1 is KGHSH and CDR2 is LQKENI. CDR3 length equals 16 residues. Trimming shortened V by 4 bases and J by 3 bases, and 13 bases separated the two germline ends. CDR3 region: CASSQGDFDYNSPLHF. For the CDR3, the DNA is TGTGCCAGCTCACAGGGCGACTTCGACTATAATTCACCCCTCCACTTT.

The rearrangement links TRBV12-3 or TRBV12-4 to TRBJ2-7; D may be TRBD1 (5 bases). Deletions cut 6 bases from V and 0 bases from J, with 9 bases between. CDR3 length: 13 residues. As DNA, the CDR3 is TGTGCCAGCAGCCCTGGACACTCCTACGAGCAGTACTTC. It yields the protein CASSPGHSYEQYF.

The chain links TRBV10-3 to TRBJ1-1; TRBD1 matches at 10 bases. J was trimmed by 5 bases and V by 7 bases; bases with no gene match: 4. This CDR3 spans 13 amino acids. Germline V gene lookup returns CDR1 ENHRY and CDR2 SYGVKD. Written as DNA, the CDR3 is TGTGCCATCAAAGGGACAGGGGTAACTGAAGCTTTCTTT. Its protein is CAIKGTGVTEAFF.

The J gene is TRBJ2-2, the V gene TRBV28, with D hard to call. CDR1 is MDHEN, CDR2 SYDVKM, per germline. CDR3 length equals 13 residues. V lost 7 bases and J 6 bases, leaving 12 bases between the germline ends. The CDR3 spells CASKNIYSGELFF. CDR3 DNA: TGTGCCAGCAAGAACATTTATTCCGGGGAGCTGTTTTTT.

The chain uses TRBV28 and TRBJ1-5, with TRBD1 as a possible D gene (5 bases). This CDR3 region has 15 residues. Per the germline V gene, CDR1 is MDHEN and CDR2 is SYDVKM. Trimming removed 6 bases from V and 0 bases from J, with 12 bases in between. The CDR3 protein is CASRGPGLSNQPQHF. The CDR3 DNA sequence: TGTGCCAGCAGGGGACCGGGACTTAGCAATCAGCCCCAGCATTTT. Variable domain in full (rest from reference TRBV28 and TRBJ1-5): DVKVTQSSRYLVKRTGEKVFLECVQDMDHENMFWYRQDPGLGLRLIYFSYDVKMKEKGDIPEGYSVSREKKERFSLILESASTNQTSMYLCASRGPGLSNQPQHFGDGTRLSIL.

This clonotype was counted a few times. CDR3 DNA sequence: TGTGCCAGCAGCCAAGTCAATACAGCCTATGGCTACACCTTC. It is translated as CASSQVNTAYGYTF. V and J are TRBV14 and TRBJ1-2; D is undetermined. The V gene lost 1 base and the J gene lost 4 bases, with 10 bases spanning the gap. Germline CDR1 SGHDN, CDR2 FVKESK. The CDR3 has 14 amino acids.

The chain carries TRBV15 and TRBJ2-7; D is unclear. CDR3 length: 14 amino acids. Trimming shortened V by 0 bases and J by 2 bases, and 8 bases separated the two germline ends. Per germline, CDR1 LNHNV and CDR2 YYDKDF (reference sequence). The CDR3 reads CATSRDPQAYEQYF. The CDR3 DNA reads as TGTGCCACCAGCAGAGATCCCCAGGCCTACGAGCAGTACTTC.

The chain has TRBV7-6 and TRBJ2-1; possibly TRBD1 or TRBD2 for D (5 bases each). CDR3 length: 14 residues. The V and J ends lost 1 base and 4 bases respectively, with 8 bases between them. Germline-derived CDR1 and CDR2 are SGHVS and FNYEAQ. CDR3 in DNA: TGTGCCAGCAGCTTAGGGGGACGATACAATGAGCAGTTCTTC. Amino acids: CASSLGGRYNEQFF.

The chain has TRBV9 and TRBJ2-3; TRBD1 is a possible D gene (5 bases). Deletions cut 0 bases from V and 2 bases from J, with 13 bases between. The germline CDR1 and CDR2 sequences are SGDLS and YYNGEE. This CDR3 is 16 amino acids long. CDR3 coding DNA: TGTGCCAGCAGCGTAGCTGGACAAGCCTACACAGATACGCAGTATTTT. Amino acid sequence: CASSVAGQAYTDTQYF.

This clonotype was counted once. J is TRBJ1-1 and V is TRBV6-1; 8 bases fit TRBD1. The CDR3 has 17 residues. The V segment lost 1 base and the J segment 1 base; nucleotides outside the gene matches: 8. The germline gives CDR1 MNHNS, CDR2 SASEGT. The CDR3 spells CASSEGLTGTGNTEAFF. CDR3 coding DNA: TGTGCCAGCAGTGAAGGACTGACCGGGACAGGGAACACTGAAGCTTTCTTT.